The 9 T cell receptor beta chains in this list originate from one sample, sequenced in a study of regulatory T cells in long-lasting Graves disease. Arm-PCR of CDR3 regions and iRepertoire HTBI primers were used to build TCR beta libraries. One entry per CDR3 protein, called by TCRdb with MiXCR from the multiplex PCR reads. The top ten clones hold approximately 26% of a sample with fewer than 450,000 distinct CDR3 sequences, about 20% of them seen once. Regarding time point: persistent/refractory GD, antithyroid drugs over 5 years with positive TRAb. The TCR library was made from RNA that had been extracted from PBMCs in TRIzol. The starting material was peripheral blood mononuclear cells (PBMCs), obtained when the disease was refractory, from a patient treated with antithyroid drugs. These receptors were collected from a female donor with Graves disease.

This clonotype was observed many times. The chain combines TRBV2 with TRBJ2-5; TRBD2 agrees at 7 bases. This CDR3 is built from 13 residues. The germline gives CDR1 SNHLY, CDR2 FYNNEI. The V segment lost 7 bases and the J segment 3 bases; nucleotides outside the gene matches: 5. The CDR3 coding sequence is TGTGCCAGCACTGGGAGCGGGAAAGAGACCCAGTACTTC. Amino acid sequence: CASTGSGKETQYF.

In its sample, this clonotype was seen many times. The CDR3 protein is CASSSSTGSGEQYF. The CDR3 nucleotides are TGTGCCAGCAGCTCCTCGACAGGGTCGGGCGAGCAGTACTTC. The rearrangement links TRBV11-3 to TRBJ2-7; 7 nucleotides align to TRBD1. Unmatched junction bases numbered 9, after V lost 4 bases and J lost 6 bases. Germline V gene lookup returns CDR1 SGHNT and CDR2 YENEEA. The CDR3 spans 14 residues.

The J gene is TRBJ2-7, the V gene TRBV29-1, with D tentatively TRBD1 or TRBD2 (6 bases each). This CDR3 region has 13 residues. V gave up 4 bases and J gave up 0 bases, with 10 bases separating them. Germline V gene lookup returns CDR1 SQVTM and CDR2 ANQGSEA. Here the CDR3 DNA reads TGCAGCGTTGTGTCGGGGGCCTCCTACGAGCAGTACTTC. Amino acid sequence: CSVVSGASYEQYF.

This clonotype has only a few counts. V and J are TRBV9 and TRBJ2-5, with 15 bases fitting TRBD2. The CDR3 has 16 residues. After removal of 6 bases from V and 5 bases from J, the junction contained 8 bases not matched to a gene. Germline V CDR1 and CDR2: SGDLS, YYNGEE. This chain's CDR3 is CASNLGLAGGQETQYF. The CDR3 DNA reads TGTGCCAGCAACCTTGGACTAGCGGGAGGGCAGGAGACCCAGTACTTC.

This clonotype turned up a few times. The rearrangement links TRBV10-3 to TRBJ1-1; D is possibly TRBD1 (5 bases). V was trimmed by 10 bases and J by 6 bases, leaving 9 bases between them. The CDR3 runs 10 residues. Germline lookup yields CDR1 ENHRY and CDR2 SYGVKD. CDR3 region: CATRGAEAFF. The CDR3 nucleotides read TGTGCCACCCGAGGGGCTGAAGCTTTCTTT.

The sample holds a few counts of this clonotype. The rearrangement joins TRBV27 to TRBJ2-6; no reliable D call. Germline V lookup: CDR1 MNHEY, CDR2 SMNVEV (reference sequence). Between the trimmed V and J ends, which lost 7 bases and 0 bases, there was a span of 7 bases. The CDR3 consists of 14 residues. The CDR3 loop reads CASTFFSGANVLTF. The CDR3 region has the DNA TGTGCCAGCACCTTCTTCTCTGGGGCCAACGTCCTGACTTTC. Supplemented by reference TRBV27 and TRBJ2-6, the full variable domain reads EAQVTQNPRYLITVTGKKLTVTCSQNMNHEYMSWYRQDPGLGLRQIYYSMNVEVTDKGDVPEGYKVSRKEKRNFPLILESPSPNQTSLYFCASTFFSGANVLTFGAGSRLTVL.

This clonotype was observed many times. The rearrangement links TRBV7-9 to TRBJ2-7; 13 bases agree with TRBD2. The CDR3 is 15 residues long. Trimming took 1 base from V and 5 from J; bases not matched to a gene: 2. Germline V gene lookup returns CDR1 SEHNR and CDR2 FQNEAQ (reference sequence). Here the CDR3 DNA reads TGTGCCAGCAGCTTAGGACTAGCGGGAGGCCACGAGCAGTACTTC. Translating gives CASSLGLAGGHEQYF.

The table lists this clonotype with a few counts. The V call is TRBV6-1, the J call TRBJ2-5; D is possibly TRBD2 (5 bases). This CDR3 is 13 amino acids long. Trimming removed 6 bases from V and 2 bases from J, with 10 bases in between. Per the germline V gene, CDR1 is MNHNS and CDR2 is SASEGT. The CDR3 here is CASRPRVQETQYF. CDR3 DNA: TGTGCCAGCAGACCGAGGGTACAAGAGACCCAGTACTTC.

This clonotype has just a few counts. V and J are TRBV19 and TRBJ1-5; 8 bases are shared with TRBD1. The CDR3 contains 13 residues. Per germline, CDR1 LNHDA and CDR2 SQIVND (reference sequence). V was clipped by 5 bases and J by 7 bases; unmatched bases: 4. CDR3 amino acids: CASSSQGAQPQHF. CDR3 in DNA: TGTGCCAGTAGTTCCCAGGGGGCCCAGCCCCAGCATTTT.